Listed here are 8 T cell receptor beta chains from one sample, sequenced in a study of cytomegalovirus exposure and HLA in healthy donors. The assay was immunoSEQ multiplex PCR, and TCRdb's table has in-frame clones only and misses some. The table shows roughly 200,000 clones, with more than 75% occurring only once. Sequenced sample: PBMCs. These receptors originate from a man aged 30 to 39 in good health and CMV-seropositive.

The chain carries TRBV9 and TRBJ2-1, with 7 bases fitting TRBD2. The germline V gene encodes CDR1 SGDLS and CDR2 YYNGEE. The trim removed 3 bases at V and 8 bases at J, leaving 17 bases unmatched. This CDR3 spans 17 amino acids. Here the CDR3 DNA reads TGTGCCAGCAGCGGATTTACAGCCGGGACTACCGACTATGAGCAGTTCTTC. Translated: CASSGFTAGTTDYEQFF.

The V and J genes are TRBV15 and TRBJ2-7; either TRBD1 or TRBD2 may fit D (5 bases each). Germline-derived CDR1 and CDR2 are LNHNV and YYDKDF (reference sequence). The CDR3 totals 14 residues. With 6 bases removed from V and 1 base from J, the gap between germline ends came to 13 bases. The CDR3 sequence: CATSPGPMSYEQYF. As DNA, the CDR3 is TGTGCCACCAGTCCGGGACCTATGTCCTACGAGCAGTACTTC.

The rearrangement uses TRBV6-1 and TRBJ2-5, with TRBD1 matching 7 bases. V was clipped by 7 bases and J by 5 bases; unmatched bases: 10. The CDR3 has 14 residues. CDR1 and CDR2 from the germline V gene are MNHNS and SASEGT. CDR3 protein: CASKGQFLWETQYF. DNA of the CDR3: TGTGCCAGCAAGGGACAGTTTCTGTGGGAGACCCAGTACTTC.

The chain combines TRBV5-1 with TRBJ2-7; D remains ambiguous. Germline values: CDR1 SGHRS, CDR2 YFSETQ. V lost 2 bases and J lost 6, with 12 bases in between. The CDR3 loop spans 13 amino acids. DNA for the CDR3: TGCGCCAGCAGCTTAAGTTCTAACACCGAGCAGTACTTC. This sequence encodes CASSLSSNTEQYF.

The CDR3 DNA reads as TGTGCCAGCAGCTTGGGGGGCGCAAACACTGAAGCTTTCTTT. Translating gives CASSLGGANTEAFF. V is TRBV7-2 and J is TRBJ1-1, with D possibly being TRBD1 (6 bases). The germline CDR1 and CDR2 sequences are SGHTA and FQGNSA. The length of the CDR3 is 14 residues. Trimming removed 3 bases from V and 2 bases from J, with 10 bases in between.

CDR3 protein: CASGEQANTEAFF. CDR3 nucleotides: TGTGCCAGTGGAGAACAGGCGAACACTGAAGCTTTCTTT. V is TRBV19 and J is TRBJ1-1, with D possibly TRBD1 on 5 matching bases. V shed 8 bases and J shed 1 base, with 11 bases lying between them. CDR1 and CDR2 from the germline V gene are LNHDA and SQIVND (reference sequence). This CDR3 has 13 amino acids.

The chain has TRBV27 and TRBJ1-2; 7 nucleotides line up with TRBD1. Trimming cost V 5 bases and J 8 bases; bases outside gene matches: 8. The CDR3 sequence is 13 residues long. Germline values: CDR1 MNHEY, CDR2 SMNVEV (reference sequence). The CDR3 coding sequence is TGTGCCAGCAGTCCTACAGGGGAACGCGGCTACACCTTC. Its translation: CASSPTGERGYTF.

The chain employs TRBV5-1 and TRBJ2-5, with 12 bases identical to TRBD2. V gave up 0 bases and J gave up 4 bases; unmatched junction bases: 7. The CDR3 sequence is 17 residues long. Germline V lookup: CDR1 SGHRS, CDR2 YFSETQ. CDR3 residues: CASSLASSGRAGETQYF. CDR3 DNA sequence: TGCGCCAGCAGCTTGGCCTCTAGCGGGAGGGCCGGAGAGACCCAGTACTTC.